These 9 T cell receptor beta chains were sequenced from one sample in a study of cytomegalovirus exposure and HLA in healthy donors. PCR used 60 Vbeta primers and 13 Jbeta primers. Generated by immunoSEQ multiplex PCR, the TCRdb table keeps only in-frame clones and is missing some. This sample has 150,000 to 190,000 clones, with 75% found just once. The material sequenced was PBMCs. These receptors originate from a man between 18 and 29 years old in good health and CMV-seronegative.

The rearrangement uses TRBV9 and TRBJ2-1; D is possibly TRBD2 (5 bases). The V end lost 3 bases, the J end lost 8 bases, and 12 bases lay between the germline ends. Germline V lookup: CDR1 SGDLS, CDR2 YYNGEE. CDR3 length: 13 amino acids. CDR3 amino acids: CASSAYSGDEQFF. In DNA, the CDR3 is TGTGCCAGCAGCGCCTACAGCGGCGATGAGCAGTTCTTC. The full variable domain, rest sourced from reference TRBV9 and TRBJ2-1, is DSGVTQTPKHLITATGQRVTLRCSPRSGDLSVYWYQQSLDQGLQFLIQYYNGEERAKGNILERFSAQQFPDLHSELNLSSLELGDSALYFCASSAYSGDEQFFGPGTRLTVL.

CDR3 sequence: CAISGEGGRVTNQPQHF. In DNA form, the CDR3 reads TGTGCCATCAGTGGAGAGGGAGGCAGGGTAACGAATCAGCCCCAGCATTTT. The chain carries TRBV10-3 and TRBJ1-5, with a tentative D call TRBD1 (5 bases). CDR3 length equals 17 residues. The V gene lost 4 bases and the J gene lost 4 bases, with 20 bases spanning the gap. Germline CDR1 reads ENHRY; CDR2 reads SYGVKD.

The J gene is TRBJ1-5, the V gene TRBV19; tentative D call: TRBD1 (6 bases). Per germline, CDR1 LNHDA and CDR2 SQIVND (reference sequence). V lost 0 bases to trimming and J lost 1 base, with 19 bases between them. The CDR3 runs 19 residues. This CDR3 reads CASSIEGGGPFASNQPQHF. The DNA of the CDR3 is TGTGCCAGTAGTATAGAGGGAGGGGGGCCCTTCGCCAGCAATCAGCCCCAGCATTTT. Variable domain in full (rest from reference TRBV19 and TRBJ1-5): DGGITQSPKYLFRKEGQNVTLSCEQNLNHDAMYWYRQDPGQGLRLIYYSQIVNDFQKGDIAEGYSVSREKKESFPLTVTSAQKNPTAFYLCASSIEGGGPFASNQPQHFGDGTRLSIL.

To note about this clone: Sequence at one end of the junction differs from germline and may be a read error. V gene TRBV25-1 combines with J gene TRBJ2-1; 8 nucleotides agree with TRBD2. Looked up from germline, CDR1 is MGHDK and CDR2 is SYGVNS. CDR3 length equals 15 residues. The CDR3, as DNA: TGTGCCACCAGTCGGGGGGGCGACTCCTACAATGAGCAGTTCTTC. This translates into CATSRGGDSYNEQFF.

The gene calls are TRBV2 and TRBJ2-7; TRBD2 aligns across 13 bases. The CDR3 is 15 amino acids. V lost 4 bases and J lost 10; bases outside the gene matches: 10. Looked up from germline, CDR1 is SNHLY and CDR2 is FYNNEI. DNA of the CDR3: TGTGCCAGCAGTGTCGGACTAGCGGGAGAAAGGATCCAGTACTTC. As protein: CASSVGLAGERIQYF.

The chain couples TRBV25-1 to TRBJ2-3, with a possible D match to TRBD2 (5 bases). V lost 4 bases and J lost 3, with 14 bases in between. CDR3 length equals 15 residues. Germline V gene lookup returns CDR1 MGHDK and CDR2 SYGVNS. CDR3 DNA sequence: TGTGCCAGCAGTGCGTCACTAGTAGGTACAGATACGCAGTATTTT. This gives the protein CASSASLVGTDTQYF.

This chain links TRBV9 with TRBJ2-1; D call uncertain. Trimming took off 2 bases at V and 0 bases at J, with 6 bases between the two ends. From germline, CDR1 is SGDLS and CDR2 YYNGEE. CDR3 length: 14 residues. For the CDR3, the DNA is TGTGCCAGCAGCGTGGTTAGCTCCTACAATGAGCAGTTCTTC. Its translation: CASSVVSSYNEQFF. Full variable domain (rest looked up from reference TRBV9 and TRBJ2-1): DSGVTQTPKHLITATGQRVTLRCSPRSGDLSVYWYQQSLDQGLQFLIQYYNGEERAKGNILERFSAQQFPDLHSELNLSSLELGDSALYFCASSVVSSYNEQFFGPGTRLTVL.

This clone was detected only a few times. The chain carries TRBV30 and TRBJ1-2; D is uncertain. V was trimmed by 0 bases and J by 1 base, leaving 12 bases between them. Per germline, CDR1 GTSNPN and CDR2 SVGIG (reference sequence). The CDR3 runs to 15 residues. In DNA form, the CDR3 reads TGTGCCTGGAGTGTACCGGTCTCAAATAACTATGGCTACACCTTC. Translating gives CAWSVPVSNNYGYTF.

The rearrangement uses TRBV9 and TRBJ2-2; D may be TRBD2 (5 bases). Germline assignment: CDR1 SGDLS and CDR2 YYNGEE. CDR3 size: 11 residues. Trimming pared 3 bases from V and 15 bases from J, leaving 12 bases between. In nucleotides, the CDR3 is TGTGCCAGCAGCGGAGGGAGCAAAGTGTTTTTT. Translation: CASSGGSKVFF.